This T cell receptor (beta chain) was sequenced in a study of T cells in localized non-small cell lung cancer. V lost 0 bases to trimming and J lost 6 bases, with 8 bases between them. The CDR3 sequence is 13 residues long. Germline V CDR1 and CDR2: KGHSH, LQKENI. With respect to this clone: Antigen specificity is unknown.

Overall study results and limits: In adjacent lung appeared a median around 59 of the top 100 tumor clones. Clonality peaked in uninvolved adjacent lung rather than tumor.

Produced via immunoSEQ multiplex PCR; TCRdb's table is partial and in-frame only. The data contain roughly 72,000 clones, less than 90% of them seen just once; the ten biggest clones take up about a fifth. The sample in question was peripheral blood, obtained before any cancer treatment. This receptor was obtained from a male donor aged 60 or older with stage III squamous cell lung carcinoma. The rearrangement joins TRBV18 to TRBJ2-5; the D is unclear. CDR3 protein: CASSPPNQKTQYF. CDR3 in DNA: TGTGCCAGCTCACCACCAAATCAAAAGACCCAGTACTTC.